The present entry profiles one T cell receptor beta chain with its context. This sample was included in a study of blood T cell repertoires in COVID-19. This table comes from immunoSEQ multiplex PCR, and its TCRdb copy is limited to in-frame clones, with some not included. The sample shows 95,000 to 150,000 clones, roughly 82% of them seen only once. The germline V and J ends were trimmed by 2 bases and 1 base, with 5 bases remaining between them. The CDR3 loop spans 14 amino acids. The V gene's germline CDR1 is SGHTA and CDR2 FQGTGA. The chain is built from TRBV7-3 and TRBJ2-2; D not certain. Source material: peripheral blood. The clonotype comes from a human donor in a cohort sampled during active COVID-19. CDR3 in amino acids: CASSLQRNTGELFF. The CDR3 coding sequence is TGTGCCAGCAGCTTACAGCGGAACACCGGGGAGCTGTTTTTT.